These 30 T cell receptor beta chains share one sample of origin, sequenced in a study of Graves' ophthalmopathy and Graves' hyperthyroidism. Researchers took RNA transcripts and amplified TCR beta CDR3 regions from them. First-round RT-PCR with HTBI primers preceded a second-round multiplex PCR. MiXCR was run by TCRdb on the multiplex PCR reads, yielding one entry per CDR3 protein. The data contain over 45,000 distinct CDR3 sequences, around 45% of them singletons. Sequencing was performed on peripheral blood. The receptors were sampled from an adult man with Graves' ophthalmopathy.

This chain uses TRBV9 with TRBJ2-1, with 7 bases identical to TRBD1. Germline values: CDR1 SGDLS, CDR2 YYNGEE. The CDR3 loop spans 19 amino acids. V was clipped by 2 bases and J by 5 bases; unmatched bases: 19. The CDR3 DNA reads as TGTGCCAGCAGCGTGAGCGACAGGGCGACCGGGGAGCATAACAATGAGCAGTTCTTC. Its protein is CASSVSDRATGEHNNEQFF. The variable domain in full, with the rest retrieved from reference TRBV9 and TRBJ2-1, is DSGVTQTPKHLITATGQRVTLRCSPRSGDLSVYWYQQSLDQGLQFLIQYYNGEERAKGNILERFSAQQFPDLHSELNLSSLELGDSALYFCASSVSDRATGEHNNEQFFGPGTRLTVL.

This clonotype was seen many times. This rearrangement joins TRBV19 to TRBJ2-3; 9 nucleotides agree with TRBD2. Trimming took 6 bases from V and 1 from J; bases not matched to a gene: 2. Per the germline V gene, CDR1 is LNHDA and CDR2 is SQIVND (reference sequence). This CDR3 has 14 residues. The CDR3 region has the DNA TGTGCCAGTAGGGCTAGCGGGGGCACAGATACGCAGTATTTT. Encoded protein: CASRASGGTDTQYF.

Only one count was recorded for this clonotype. The J gene is TRBJ1-2, the V gene TRBV6-6; D is possibly TRBD1 (6 bases). Germline V gives CDR1 MNHNY, CDR2 SVGAGI (reference sequence). V lost 4 bases, J lost 8 bases, and 23 bases lay in between. The CDR3 contains 16 residues. The CDR3 nucleotides read TGTGCCAGCAGTTCCGAAGGGGGGGCAGAGGCAGCCGGCTACACCTTC. This codes for CASSSEGGAEAAGYTF.

The chain combines TRBV10-1 with TRBJ2-1; 13 positions agree with TRBD2. Trimming cost V 4 bases and J 6 bases; bases outside gene matches: 3. Germline V gives CDR1 WNHNN, CDR2 SYGVQD (reference sequence). This CDR3 has 15 residues. This CDR3 reads CASSAGLAGANEQFF. The CDR3 DNA is TGCGCCAGCAGTGCTGGACTAGCGGGAGCCAATGAGCAGTTCTTC.

The chain links TRBV20-1 to TRBJ2-7; D might be TRBD2 (6 bases). Trimming shortened V by 8 bases and J by 5 bases, and 16 bases separated the two germline ends. The V gene's germline CDR1 is DFQATT and CDR2 SNEGSKA (reference sequence). The CDR3 totals 12 residues. The CDR3 reads CSTGGRVDEQYF. For the CDR3, the DNA is TGCAGTACCGGAGGGAGAGTCGACGAGCAGTACTTC.

This clonotype was seen repeatedly, ten times or more. CDR3 amino acids: CASSDGAGSNQPQHF. CDR3 bases: TGTGCCAGCAGTGATGGGGCGGGGAGCAATCAGCCCCAGCATTTT. V and J are TRBV2 and TRBJ1-5; a possible D gene is TRBD1 (5 bases). CDR1 is SNHLY and CDR2 is FYNNEI in the germline V gene. The CDR3 covers 15 residues. V lost 3 bases and J lost 1, with 10 bases in between.

This clonotype was observed a few times. The J gene is TRBJ1-5, the V gene TRBV19; TRBD1 agrees at 7 bases. With 5 bases clipped from V and 2 bases from J, the junction kept 0 bases outside the gene matches. Germline loops: CDR1 LNHDA, CDR2 SQIVND (reference sequence). The CDR3 contains 13 residues. CDR3 nucleotide sequence: TGTGCCAGTAGTGGGACAGGCAATCAGCCCCAGCATTTT. It codes for CASSGTGNQPQHF.

This clonotype showed up many times. CDR3 protein: CSVTSGGGTDTQYF. DNA for the CDR3: TGCAGCGTTACCTCGGGGGGCGGCACAGATACGCAGTATTTT. The chain couples TRBV29-1 to TRBJ2-3; possible D gene TRBD2, 7 bases. V shed 5 bases and J shed 1 base, with 13 bases lying between them. The germline gives CDR1 SQVTM, CDR2 ANQGSEA. The CDR3 sequence is 14 residues long.

This clonotype has just one count. V gene TRBV20-1 combines with J gene TRBJ1-1; weak D call: TRBD1 (5 bases). This CDR3 is 14 amino acids long. Germline CDR1 and CDR2: DFQATT and SNEGSKA (reference sequence). V gave up 4 bases and J gave up 1 base, with 13 bases separating them. The DNA for the CDR3 is TGCAGTGCTACAAGACAGAGTGGGAACACTGAAGCTTTCTTT. It yields the protein CSATRQSGNTEAFF.

At least ten counts were recorded for this clonotype. V usage is TRBV5-8 and J usage is TRBJ2-6; TRBD1 aligns across 8 bases. Germline V gene lookup returns CDR1 SGHTS and CDR2 YDEGEE. The CDR3 covers 16 residues. Losses at the gene ends were 1 base for V and 7 bases for J; bases not matched to a gene: 7. Written as DNA, the CDR3 is TGTGCCAGCAGCTTGCCCCAGGGGGCGGTAGCCAACGTCCTGACTTTC. It translates to CASSLPQGAVANVLTF.

Only a few counts were recorded for this clonotype. Here the CDR3 reads CASSPGTSGNYEQYF. CDR3 DNA sequence: TGTGCCAGCAGCCCCGGGACTAGCGGGAACTACGAGCAGTACTTC. The V call is TRBV9, the J call TRBJ2-7; 13 bases fit TRBD2. This CDR3 spans 15 amino acids. Germline CDR1 and CDR2: SGDLS and YYNGEE. Germline trimming cut 4 bases from V and 3 bases from J; bases unmatched to any gene: 4.

The genes are TRBV12-3 or TRBV12-4 and TRBJ1-2, with D possibly being TRBD1 (6 bases). Between the trimmed V and J ends, which lost 5 bases and 5 bases, there was a span of 9 bases. This CDR3 is built from 12 residues. The CDR3 DNA follows: TGTGCCAGCAGTCAGGGGAGGTATGGCTACACCTTC. Translating it yields CASSQGRYGYTF.

This clonotype has a handful of counts. The V call is TRBV7-8, the J call TRBJ2-5; D gene uncertain. The CDR3 runs to 16 residues. Germline V gives CDR1 SGHVS, CDR2 FQNEAQ. V lost 3 bases, J lost 5 bases, and 19 bases lay in between. For the CDR3, the DNA is TGTGCCAGCAGCTTGCAGATGGCAGCAAGAGTGGAGACCCAGTACTTC. Encoded protein: CASSLQMAARVETQYF. Full variable domain (rest looked up from reference TRBV7-8 and TRBJ2-5): GAGVSQSPRYKVAKRGQDVALRCDPISGHVSLFWYQQALGQGPEFLTYFQNEAQLDKSGLPSDRFFAERPEGSVSTLKIQRTQQEDSAVYLCASSLQMAARVETQYFGPGTRLLVL.

In this sample, this clonotype turned up many times. The V gene is TRBV20-1, the J gene TRBJ2-5; weak D call: TRBD1 (6 bases). This CDR3 region has 13 residues. Germline V lookup: CDR1 DFQATT, CDR2 SNEGSKA (reference sequence). V lost 1 base and J lost 2, with 8 bases in between. In DNA, the CDR3 is TGCAGTGCTAGAGTAGGACAGCAAGAGACCCAGTACTTC. It yields the protein CSARVGQQETQYF.

The chain combines TRBV12-3 or TRBV12-4 with TRBJ1-5; 10 bases map to TRBD1. The CDR3 loop spans 14 amino acids. V shed 5 bases and J 5 bases; nucleotides not matched to a gene: 3. The CDR3 spells CASSRQGADQPQHF. CDR3 nucleotides: TGTGCCAGCAGTCGACAGGGGGCGGATCAGCCCCAGCATTTT.

In its sample, this clonotype was seen a few times. The V and J genes are TRBV6-2 or TRBV6-3 and TRBJ2-7, with D unclear. The germline V and J ends were trimmed by 7 bases and 2 bases, with 12 bases remaining between them. Looked up from germline, CDR1 is MNHEY and CDR2 is SVGEGT. The CDR3 loop spans 13 amino acids. CDR3 bases: TGTGCCAGCAAGAAAGACCCGACCTACGAGCAGTACTTC. Its translation is CASKKDPTYEQYF.

This sequence joins TRBV19 and TRBJ2-5; 12 nucleotides agree with TRBD1. The CDR3 contains 17 residues. Germline V lookup: CDR1 LNHDA, CDR2 SQIVND (reference sequence). Germline trimming cut 9 bases from V and 4 bases from J; bases unmatched to any gene: 15. The CDR3 reads CASSAGTGGIQGETQYF. DNA for the CDR3: TGTGCCAGCAGCGCCGGGACAGGGGGCATTCAGGGAGAGACCCAGTACTTC. Full variable domain (missing parts from reference TRBV19 and TRBJ2-5): DGGITQSPKYLFRKEGQNVTLSCEQNLNHDAMYWYRQDPGQGLRLIYYSQIVNDFQKGDIAEGYSVSREKKESFPLTVTSAQKNPTAFYLCASSAGTGGIQGETQYFGPGTRLLVL.

This clonotype was counted many times. The V and J genes are TRBV5-1 and TRBJ2-5, with unresolved D. The V gene lost 2 bases and the J gene lost 2 bases, with 10 bases spanning the gap. Germline loops: CDR1 SGHRS, CDR2 YFSETQ. The CDR3 loop spans 14 amino acids. CDR3 DNA sequence: TGCGCCAGCAGCTTCTCGCCCGGGCAAGAGACCCAGTACTTC. This encodes CASSFSPGQETQYF.

The chain employs TRBV20-1 and TRBJ2-7, with 13 nucleotides matching TRBD2. The junction had 13 bases not matched to a gene; V was cut back by 1 base and J by 7 bases. CDR1 and CDR2 from the germline V gene are DFQATT and SNEGSKA (reference sequence). The CDR3 extends over 17 amino acids. The CDR3 spells CSARGLAGGWGGREQYF. CDR3 DNA sequence: TGCAGTGCTAGAGGACTAGCGGGAGGATGGGGGGGGAGAGAGCAGTACTTC.

The chain recombines TRBV20-1 with TRBJ2-3; D is perhaps TRBD1 (6 bases). In germline, CDR1 is DFQATT, CDR2 SNEGSKA (reference sequence). This CDR3 region has 12 residues. V was trimmed by 3 bases and J by 5 bases, leaving 9 bases between them. This CDR3 reads CSARGARDTQYF. CDR3 bases: TGCAGTGCTAGGGGGGCTAGAGATACGCAGTATTTT.

The V call is TRBV7-2, the J call TRBJ1-2; D may be TRBD1 (6 bases). Germline V gives CDR1 SGHTA, CDR2 FQGNSA. Trimming removed 7 bases at V and 4 bases at J, with 13 bases between. The CDR3 loop spans 13 amino acids. The CDR3 DNA sequence: TGTGCCAGCAAAGAGACAGGACTCTATGGCTACACCTTC. This gives the protein CASKETGLYGYTF.

The chain couples TRBV24-1 to TRBJ1-4; D unresolved. CDR3 length equals 17 residues. V gave up 0 bases and J gave up 10 bases, with 20 bases separating them. Germline assignment: CDR1 KGHDR and CDR2 SFDVKD. CDR3 in amino acids: CATSDLALRIARRKLFF. CDR3 bases: TGTGCCACCAGTGATTTGGCGTTGAGGATTGCACGGCGAAAACTGTTTTTT.

This clonotype was recorded only once. The conserved final phenylalanine or tryptophan is absent from the CDR3, which likely points to a read error. No DNA is shown, since the ends of the CDR3 on it are uncertain; the CDR3 is the one TCRdb lists. CDR3 sequence reads: CASSFYYLSGSDEQHL. The rearrangement uses TRBV7-8 and TRBJ2-7; the table calls TRBD2, which could not be checked here. Looked up from germline, CDR1 is SGHVS and CDR2 is FQNEAQ. The length of the CDR3 is 16 amino acids, counting both ends.

The V gene is TRBV5-5, the J gene TRBJ2-1; maybe TRBD2 (6 bases). The length of the CDR3 is 16 residues. Trimming took 0 bases from V and 2 from J, leaving 12 bases between them. Germline V lookup: CDR1 SGHKS, CDR2 YYEKEE (reference sequence). DNA for the CDR3: TGTGCCAGCAGCTTGGACGGGACTTCGACCTACAATGAGCAGTTCTTC. Protein product: CASSLDGTSTYNEQFF.

The V gene is TRBV20-1, the J gene TRBJ1-3, with a possible D match to TRBD1 (5 bases). V was clipped by 6 bases and J by 4 bases, with 7 bases between them. This CDR3 is 11 amino acids long. Germline-derived CDR1 and CDR2 are DFQATT and SNEGSKA (reference sequence). The CDR3 is CSATEGNTIYF. In DNA, the CDR3 is TGCAGTGCGACAGAAGGAAACACCATATATTTT.

The J gene is TRBJ2-5, the V gene TRBV5-4; D is possibly TRBD2 (6 bases). V was cut by 1 base and J by 4 bases, with 17 bases left in between. In germline, CDR1 is SGHNT, CDR2 YYREEE (reference sequence). This CDR3 has 16 residues. The CDR3 DNA reads as TGTGCCAGCAGCTTGTCGTCCGGGGGAGAGAGAGAGACCCAGTACTTC. Translated, it gives CASSLSSGGERETQYF.

This sequence joins TRBV2 and TRBJ1-3; D gene uncertain. This CDR3 has 12 residues. Germline CDR1 and CDR2: SNHLY and FYNNEI. Trimming removed 4 bases from V and 3 bases from J, with 4 bases in between. The CDR3 DNA reads TGTGCCAGCAGTGTCGATGGAAACACCATATATTTT. This sequence encodes CASSVDGNTIYF.

The chain recombines TRBV19 with TRBJ1-1, with TRBD1 matching over 9 bases. The CDR3 consists of 14 residues. V dropped 4 bases and J dropped 4; count of bases not matched to a gene: 4. Per germline, CDR1 LNHDA and CDR2 SQIVND (reference sequence). The CDR3 loop is CASSTRTGVTEAFF. The DNA of the CDR3 is TGTGCCAGTAGTACTCGGACAGGGGTCACTGAAGCTTTCTTT.

Ten or more counts support this clonotype. The rearrangement uses TRBV19 and TRBJ1-5; unclear D gene. This CDR3 is 16 amino acids long. V was pared by 1 base and J by 4 bases, with 14 bases between. CDR1 and CDR2 (germline): LNHDA, SQIVND (reference sequence). For the CDR3, the DNA is TGTGCCAGTAGTATAGGCCGTCGGACCCCAAATCAGCCCCAGCATTTT. Its protein is CASSIGRRTPNQPQHF.

This clonotype was picked up many times. This chain connects TRBV13 to TRBJ2-1, with 8 bases aligning to TRBD2. CDR1 and CDR2 (germline): PRHDT, FYEKMQ (reference sequence). The CDR3 consists of 18 residues. V lost 4 bases to trimming and J lost 0 bases; unmatched junction nucleotides: 11. The CDR3 DNA reads as TGTGCCAGCAGCTCTGACATCAGCGGGAGTTCCTCCTACAATGAGCAGTTCTTC. Translation gives CASSSDISGSSSYNEQFF.